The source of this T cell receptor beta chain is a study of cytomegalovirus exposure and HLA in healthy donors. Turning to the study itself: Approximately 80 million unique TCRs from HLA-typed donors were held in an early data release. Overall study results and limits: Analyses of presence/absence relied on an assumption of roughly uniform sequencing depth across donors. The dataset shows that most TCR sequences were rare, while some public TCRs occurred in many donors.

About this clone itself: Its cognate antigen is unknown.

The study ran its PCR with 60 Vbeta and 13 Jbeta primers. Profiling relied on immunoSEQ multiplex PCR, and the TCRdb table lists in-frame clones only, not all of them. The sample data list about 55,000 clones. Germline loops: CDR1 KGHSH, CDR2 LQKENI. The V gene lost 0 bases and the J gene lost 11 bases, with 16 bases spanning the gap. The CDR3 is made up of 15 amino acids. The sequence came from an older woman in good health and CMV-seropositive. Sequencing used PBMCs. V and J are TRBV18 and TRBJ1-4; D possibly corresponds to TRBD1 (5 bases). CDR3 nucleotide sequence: TGTGCCAGCTCACCACCGGAAAGGGGCGTTGGTAAACTGTTTTTT. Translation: CASSPPERGVGKLFF.